This TCR beta chain was captured by sequencing in a study of CD8 T cells in ankylosing spondylitis. V was clipped by 0 bases and J by 2 bases, with 12 bases between them. This CDR3 comprises 15 residues. CDR1 and CDR2 from the germline V gene are SGDLS and YYNGEE. A single record per CDR3 protein comes from TCRdb applying MiXCR to the 5' RACE reads. The sample holds roughly 40,000 distinct CDR3 sequences, 2.7% seen once. This clonotype was detected many times. As yet, its antigen is unknown. Study-level points and caveats: According to the report, clones linked to the disease were significantly enriched in matched synovial fluid samples taken from ankylosing spondylitis patients. A subset of motif variants has previously been described in the synovial fluid and blood of reactive arthritis.

The sequenced material came from blood, either unsorted or a sorted T cell fraction (not recorded which). The gene calls are TRBV9 and TRBJ2-7; D is unclear. The clonotype comes from a male donor with ankylosing spondylitis or in good health (not recorded which). The DNA for the CDR3 is TGTGCCAGCAGCGTAGGTGTCGAAACTCCCTACGAGCAGTACTTC. It specifies CASSVGVETPYEQYF.